The 32 T cell receptor beta chains below all came from one sample that was sequenced in a study of T-cell reconstitution after alpha-beta-depleted transplantation in children. The TCRbeta library incorporated unique molecular identifiers. From the PCR reads, TCRdb called clonotypes with MiXCR, one entry per CDR3 protein. The sample has about 480,000 distinct CDR3 sequences; about an eighth are singletons. Source: PBMCs from the stem cell graft donor, taken from the stem cell graft. The receptors stem from a human donor who donated a stem cell graft to a child with combined immunodeficiency.

This clonotype turned up a few times. CDR3 in DNA: TGCGCCAGCAGCCAAGAGTCAGGGTATGAGCAGTTCTTC. Amino acids: CASSQESGYEQFF. This rearrangement joins TRBV4-3 to TRBJ2-1, with a possible D match to TRBD1 (5 bases). V was shortened by 0 bases and J by 8 bases, with 8 bases between the two germline ends. The CDR3 contains 13 residues. Germline V gene sequence: CDR1 LGHNA, CDR2 YSLEER.

This clonotype was seen a handful of times. The chain joins TRBV5-5 to TRBJ2-3; D is uncertain. The germline CDR1 and CDR2 sequences are SGHKS and YYEKEE (reference sequence). The CDR3 is made up of 15 amino acids. Trimming left V 2 bases short and J 1 base short, with 11 bases between. CDR3 in DNA: TGTGCCAGCAGCTTTTGGGGATTTCGCACAGATACGCAGTATTTT. This gives the protein CASSFWGFRTDTQYF.

The genes are TRBV7-9 and TRBJ2-7, with 14 nucleotides matching TRBD2. CDR3 length: 15 residues. V lost 5 bases to trimming and J lost 6 bases; unmatched junction nucleotides: 6. The germline CDR1 and CDR2 sequences are SEHNR and FQNEAQ (reference sequence). The CDR3 DNA is TGTGCCAGCAGCAAGGGACTAGCGGGAGACGGCGAGCAGTACTTC. Its translation: CASSKGLAGDGEQYF.

This clonotype was observed a handful of times. The chain is built from TRBV12-3 or TRBV12-4 and TRBJ1-5, with D possibly matching TRBD1 (5 bases). V lost 5 bases and J lost 3, with 8 bases in between. This CDR3 has 13 residues. The CDR3 protein is CASSGGNNQPQHF. CDR3 bases: TGTGCCAGCAGTGGGGGGAACAATCAGCCCCAGCATTTT.

This clonotype was seen ten or more times. CDR3 in amino acids: CASSQSGYNEQFF. In DNA, the CDR3 is TGTGCCAGCAGCCAATCTGGGTACAATGAGCAGTTCTTC. This chain uses TRBV16 with TRBJ2-1, with D unclear. Deletions cut 0 bases from V and 4 bases from J, with 4 bases between. The CDR3 is 13 residues long. The germline V gene encodes CDR1 KGHSY and CDR2 FQNENV. The variable domain in full, completed from reference TRBV16 and TRBJ2-1, reads GEEVAQTPKHLVRGEGQKAKLYCAPIKGHSYVFWYQQVLKNEFKFLISFQNENVFDETGMPKERFSAKCLPNSPCSLEIQATKLEDSAVYFCASSQSGYNEQFFGPGTRLTVL.

The CDR3 region is CASSSNRGGALDTQYF. As DNA, the CDR3 is TGTGCCAGCAGCTCGAACCGCGGGGGGGCATTAGATACGCAGTATTTT. The gene calls are TRBV7-3 and TRBJ2-3; 9 bases match TRBD2. This CDR3 spans 16 amino acids. The V gene's germline CDR1 is SGHTA and CDR2 FQGTGA. J gave up 5 bases and V 4 bases, and 10 bases lay outside the gene matches.

V gene TRBV6-2 or TRBV6-3 combines with J gene TRBJ1-5; D is ambiguous. The CDR3 is made up of 13 amino acids. V gave up 5 bases and J gave up 4 bases, with 9 bases separating them. Germline assignment: CDR1 MNHEY and CDR2 SVGEGT. The CDR3 sequence is CASSLVLNQPQHF. CDR3 nucleotide sequence: TGTGCCAGCAGTCTCGTCTTGAATCAGCCCCAGCATTTT.

The chain couples TRBV20-1 to TRBJ2-1, with TRBD2 matching 16 bases. Germline loops: CDR1 DFQATT, CDR2 SNEGSKA (reference sequence). This CDR3 is 17 amino acids long. The V segment lost 3 bases and the J segment 3 bases; nucleotides outside the gene matches: 5. DNA of the CDR3: TGCAGTGCTAGTCGGGGGACTAGCGGGAGGGTCTACAATGAGCAGTTCTTC. This translates into CSASRGTSGRVYNEQFF.

This clonotype came up a few times. The chain combines TRBV12-3 or TRBV12-4 with TRBJ2-3, with D possibly called TRBD1 or TRBD2 (5 bases each). V shed 5 bases and J shed 1 base, with 16 bases lying between them. The CDR3 has 16 amino acids. The CDR3 DNA reads TGTGCCAGCAGTACAGGCTGGTGGCGGGGCACAGATACGCAGTATTTT. Translation: CASSTGWWRGTDTQYF.

The J gene is TRBJ2-2, the V gene TRBV12-3 or TRBV12-4; D might be TRBD2 (5 bases). The CDR3 spans 15 residues. V dropped 1 base and J dropped 4 bases, with 10 bases sitting between them. This CDR3 is CASSLVAGITGELFF. The CDR3, as DNA: TGTGCCAGCAGTTTAGTAGCCGGGATCACCGGGGAGCTGTTTTTT.

The rearrangement links TRBV30 to TRBJ2-3; D might be TRBD2 (7 bases). There are 14 residues in the CDR3. Trimming cost V 5 bases and J 8 bases, with 20 bases left between them. CDR1 is GTSNPN and CDR2 is SVGIG in the germline V gene (reference sequence). The CDR3 sequence: CAWGTTGLAATQYF. In DNA form, the CDR3 reads TGTGCCTGGGGGACTACAGGGTTGGCTGCTACGCAGTATTTT. Complete variable domain (other parts from reference TRBV30 and TRBJ2-3): SQTIHQWPATLVQPVGSPLSLECTVEGTSNPNLYWYRQAAGRGLQLLFYSVGIGQISSEVPQNLSASRPQDRQFILSSKKLLLSDSGFYLCAWGTTGLAATQYFGPGTRLTVL.

This clonotype was observed a few times. V usage is TRBV18 and J usage is TRBJ2-1, with TRBD2 identical over 7 bases. CDR3 length: 12 residues. Germline V CDR1 and CDR2: KGHSH, LQKENI. V lost 2 bases and J lost 8; bases outside the gene matches: 0. The CDR3 spells CASSPAGDEQFF. The CDR3 nucleotides read TGTGCCAGCTCACCAGCGGGAGATGAGCAGTTCTTC.

The rearrangement joins TRBV6-2 or TRBV6-3 to TRBJ2-1; 14 bases are a match to TRBD2. The CDR3 contains 15 residues. Germline assignment: CDR1 MNHEY and CDR2 SVGEGT. Germline trimming cut 8 bases from V and 7 bases from J; bases unmatched to any gene: 7. The CDR3 region is CASGPGTSGSNEQFF. The DNA of the CDR3 is TGTGCCAGCGGACCTGGGACTAGCGGGAGTAATGAGCAGTTCTTC.

The sample holds many counts of this clonotype. DNA of the CDR3: TGTGCCAGCAGTTTATCAGCTGGATCCTACGAGCAGTACTTC. Its translation: CASSLSAGSYEQYF. The V and J genes are TRBV27 and TRBJ2-7, with D uncertain. The V and J ends lost 0 bases and 1 base respectively, with 7 bases between them. The CDR3 sequence is 14 residues long. CDR1 MNHEY and CDR2 SMNVEV come from the germline V gene (reference sequence).

This rearrangement joins TRBV12-3 or TRBV12-4 to TRBJ2-4, with a tentative D call TRBD2 (6 bases). V lost 4 bases, J lost 6 bases, and 10 bases lay in between. CDR3 length: 13 amino acids. The CDR3 region has the DNA TGTGCCAGCAGTTCGGCGGGGCGAAACATTCAGTACTTC. Translating it yields CASSSAGRNIQYF.

V gene TRBV7-2 combines with J gene TRBJ2-7; D uncertain. V lost 1 base, J lost 1 base, and 8 bases lay in between. The CDR3 contains 14 residues. The germline V gene has CDR1 SGHTA and CDR2 FQGNSA. As DNA, the CDR3 is TGTGCCAGCAGCTTAGTAGGAAGGTCCTACGAGCAGTACTTC. Its protein product is CASSLVGRSYEQYF.

This sequence joins TRBV4-3 and TRBJ2-7, with TRBD2 matching over 8 bases. Germline CDR1 and CDR2: LGHNA and YSLEER. This CDR3 comprises 16 residues. Trimming cost V 0 bases and J 0 bases; bases outside gene matches: 4. CDR3 nucleotide sequence: TGCGCCAGCAGCCAAGATCGACTAGCGTCCTCCTACGAGCAGTACTTC. This codes for CASSQDRLASSYEQYF.

In this sample, this clonotype turned up many times. The gene calls are TRBV10-3 and TRBJ2-7, with 10 bases identical to TRBD1. The CDR3 is made up of 13 amino acids. Germline V gene sequence: CDR1 ENHRY, CDR2 SYGVKD. Trimming removed 6 bases from V and 7 bases from J; junction bases left unmatched: 6. DNA of the CDR3: TGTGCCATCAGCACGGGACAGGGGAGGGAGCAGTACTTC. Translated, it gives CAISTGQGREQYF.

At least ten counts were recorded for this clonotype. The V and J genes are TRBV6-5 and TRBJ2-6; 7 nucleotides match TRBD1. The CDR3 totals 16 residues. Losses at the gene ends were 8 bases for V and 2 bases for J; bases not matched to a gene: 9. Germline V lookup: CDR1 MNHEY, CDR2 SVGAGI. CDR3 sequence: CASRQGQRTGANVLTF. The CDR3 DNA sequence: TGTGCCAGCCGACAGGGACAACGTACTGGGGCCAACGTCCTGACTTTC.

This clonotype was recorded at least ten times. This sequence joins TRBV4-3 and TRBJ1-1, with a tentative D call TRBD1 (5 bases). The CDR3 has 12 residues. Between the trimmed V and J ends, which lost 1 base and 6 bases, there was a span of 6 bases. Germline loops: CDR1 LGHNA, CDR2 YSLEER. DNA for the CDR3: TGCGCCAGCAGCCAAGGGGGCTCTGAAGCTTTCTTT. Its protein product is CASSQGGSEAFF.

There are many counts of this clonotype. The V gene is TRBV29-1, the J gene TRBJ2-7, with no clear D. V was trimmed by 5 bases and J by 2 bases, leaving 10 bases between them. The V gene's germline CDR1 is SQVTM and CDR2 ANQGSEA. The CDR3 contains 12 residues. The CDR3 DNA sequence: TGCAGCGTTAGAACCATGACCTACGAGCAGTACTTC. Residues: CSVRTMTYEQYF.

The chain joins TRBV5-5 to TRBJ2-7; D tentatively fits TRBD1 or TRBD2 (6 bases each). The V end lost 1 base, the J end lost 3 bases, and 14 bases lay between the germline ends. The CDR3 spans 15 residues. Germline V CDR1 and CDR2: SGHKS, YYEKEE (reference sequence). The CDR3 nucleotides are TGTGCCAGCAGCTTGCCCGGGGGCCGATACTACGAGCAGTACTTC. Translation: CASSLPGGRYYEQYF.

This rearrangement joins TRBV20-1 to TRBJ2-1; no definite D call. There are 14 residues in the CDR3. Trimming left V 6 bases short and J 2 bases short, with 14 bases between. In germline, CDR1 is DFQATT, CDR2 SNEGSKA (reference sequence). The CDR3 region has the DNA TGCAGTGCCCGGCCGGTCTTGGCCTACAATGAGCAGTTCTTC. Protein: CSARPVLAYNEQFF.

The chain couples TRBV6-2 or TRBV6-3 to TRBJ2-7, with D possibly TRBD2 on 5 matching bases. This CDR3 has 12 amino acids. Germline-derived CDR1 and CDR2 are MNHEY and SVGEGT. Trimming took 7 bases from V and 7 from J, leaving 14 bases between them. The DNA for the CDR3 is TGTGCCAGCACCCTACATGGAGGAGAGCAGTACTTC. As protein: CASTLHGGEQYF.

This clonotype was counted ten times or more. The CDR3 DNA sequence: TGTGCCAGCAGTTCCCCCCCGAGCTGGGTGGTGTGGAATGAGCAGTTCTTC. This encodes CASSSPPSWVVWNEQFF. The chain employs TRBV12-3 or TRBV12-4 and TRBJ2-1; D unresolved. Between the trimmed V and J ends, which lost 4 bases and 7 bases, there was a span of 23 bases. This CDR3 contains 17 residues.

This clonotype was counted only a few times. The rearrangement uses TRBV5-8 and TRBJ2-7; D gene uncertain. Deletions cut 2 bases from V and 0 bases from J, with 15 bases between. The germline gives CDR1 SGHTS, CDR2 YDEGEE. CDR3 length equals 16 residues. CDR3 in amino acids: CASSLESPFLSYEQYF. CDR3 in DNA: TGTGCCAGCAGCTTAGAAAGCCCTTTCCTCTCCTACGAGCAGTACTTC.

This clonotype was counted at least ten times. This chain connects TRBV12-3 or TRBV12-4 to TRBJ2-1, with a weak D call TRBD1 (5 bases). V was shortened by 6 bases and J by 4 bases, with 10 bases between the two germline ends. This CDR3 has 13 amino acids. In nucleotides, the CDR3 is TGTGCCAGCAGATCGGACAATTACAATGAGCAGTTCTTC. Translated, it gives CASRSDNYNEQFF.

This clonotype was observed many times. The chain couples TRBV29-1 to TRBJ2-7, with TRBD2 matching 10 bases. V lost 5 bases to trimming and J lost 6 bases; unmatched junction nucleotides: 7. CDR3 length: 13 amino acids. Germline V gene data show CDR1 as SQVTM and CDR2 as ANQGSEA. The CDR3 loop is CSVSTTSGAEQYF. The CDR3 DNA is TGCAGCGTTAGTACAACTAGCGGGGCCGAGCAGTACTTC.

This clonotype was recorded many times. The chain couples TRBV20-1 to TRBJ1-4; D gene unclear. V was pared by 0 bases and J by 3 bases, with 8 bases between. Germline-derived CDR1 and CDR2 are DFQATT and SNEGSKA (reference sequence). This CDR3 spans 14 amino acids. CDR3 protein: CSARDQFPNEKLFF. CDR3 bases: TGCAGTGCTAGAGATCAGTTTCCTAATGAAAAACTGTTTTTT.

Ten or more counts support this clonotype. The chain uses TRBV24-1 and TRBJ2-2; D call uncertain. V gave up 1 base and J gave up 2 bases, with 4 bases separating them. The CDR3 length is 14 residues. Germline V gene data show CDR1 as KGHDR and CDR2 as SFDVKD. The CDR3 DNA reads as TGTGCCACCAGTGATTTACTCAACACCGGGGAGCTGTTTTTT. This sequence encodes CATSDLLNTGELFF.

The chain is built from TRBV7-2 and TRBJ2-2; 8 nucleotides line up with TRBD1. Losses at the gene ends were 0 bases for V and 0 bases for J; bases not matched to a gene: 9. Germline values: CDR1 SGHTA, CDR2 FQGNSA. The CDR3 sequence is 19 residues long. The CDR3, as DNA: TGTGCCAGCAGCTTAGCGGGCGGCAGGGGGCTCTCGAACACCGGGGAGCTGTTTTTT. Its protein is CASSLAGGRGLSNTGELFF.

This clonotype was observed at least ten times. This chain joins TRBV3-1 and TRBJ2-1; 10 bases match TRBD2. The CDR3 totals 16 residues. Losses at the gene ends were 3 bases for V and 5 bases for J; bases not matched to a gene: 7. Per germline, CDR1 LGHDT and CDR2 YNNKEL (reference sequence). The CDR3 DNA sequence: TGTGCCAGCAGCCATCCACTAGCGGGGTCCCACAATGAGCAGTTCTTC. It codes for CASSHPLAGSHNEQFF.